A single T cell receptor beta chain is shown here with its context. What it binds is unknown. Assay: immunoSEQ multiplex PCR; the TCRdb copy retains only in-frame clones and omits some. The sample records roughly 220,000 clones, 80% to 85% being singletons. The sample comes from a study of cytomegalovirus exposure and HLA in healthy donors. About the study: Per a later analysis, the approximately 690 first-cohort and some 130 validation repertoires shared one platform.

Study-wide results and caveats: Reportedly, cytomegalovirus status was diagnosed with high sensitivity and specificity. Specific recognition of CMV antigens was confirmed in vitro for a few chains (all CMV-associated). The tendency of first-cohort TCR clusters to co-occur in the 110 or so validation repertoires emerged from a later analysis.

The CDR3 runs to 17 residues. This sequence was found in a woman in her twenties or thirties in good health and CMV-seropositive. The sequencing input was PBMCs. The chain employs TRBV21-1 and TRBJ2-7. TRBV21-1 is shown as a pseudogene. For the CDR3, the DNA is TGTGCCAGCAGGGGCACCGGGACGCGGGCCCTTACCTACGAGCAGTACTTC. Translating gives CASRGTGTRALTYEQYF.